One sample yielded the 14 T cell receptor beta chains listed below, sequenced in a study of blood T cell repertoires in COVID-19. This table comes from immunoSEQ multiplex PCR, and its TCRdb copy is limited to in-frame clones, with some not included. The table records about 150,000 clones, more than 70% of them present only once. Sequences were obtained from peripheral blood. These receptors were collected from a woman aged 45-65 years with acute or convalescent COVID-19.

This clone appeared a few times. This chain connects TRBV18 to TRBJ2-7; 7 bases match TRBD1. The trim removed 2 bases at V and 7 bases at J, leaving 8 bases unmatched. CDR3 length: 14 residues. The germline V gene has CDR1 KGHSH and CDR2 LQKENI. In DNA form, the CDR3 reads TGTGCCAGCTCACCAGAGACAGGGATGGGAGAGCAGTACTTC. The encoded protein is CASSPETGMGEQYF.

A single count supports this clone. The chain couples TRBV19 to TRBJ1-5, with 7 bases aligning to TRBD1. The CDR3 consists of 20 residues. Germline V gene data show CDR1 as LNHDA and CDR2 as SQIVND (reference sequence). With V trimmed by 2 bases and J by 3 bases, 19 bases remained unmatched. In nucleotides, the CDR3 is TGTGCCAGTAGTATAATTTTGCGGTCTTTTTTCGGGACAGTCAATCAGCCCCAGCATTTT. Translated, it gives CASSIILRSFFGTVNQPQHF.

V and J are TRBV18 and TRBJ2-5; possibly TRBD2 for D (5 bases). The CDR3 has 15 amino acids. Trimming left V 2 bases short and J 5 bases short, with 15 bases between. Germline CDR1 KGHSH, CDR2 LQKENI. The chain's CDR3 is CASSPREYALETQYF. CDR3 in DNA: TGTGCCAGCTCACCAAGGGAGTACGCCTTGGAGACCCAGTACTTC.

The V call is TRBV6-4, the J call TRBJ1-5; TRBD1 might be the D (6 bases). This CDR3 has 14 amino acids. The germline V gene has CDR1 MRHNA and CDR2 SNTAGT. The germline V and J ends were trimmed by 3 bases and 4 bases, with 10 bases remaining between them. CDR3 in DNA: TGTGCCAGCAGTGAACAGGGTGGTAATCAGCCCCAGCATTTT. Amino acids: CASSEQGGNQPQHF.

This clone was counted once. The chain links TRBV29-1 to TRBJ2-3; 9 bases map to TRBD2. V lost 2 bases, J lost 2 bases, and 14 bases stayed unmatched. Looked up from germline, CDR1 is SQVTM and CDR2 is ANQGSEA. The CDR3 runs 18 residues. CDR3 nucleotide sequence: TGCAGCGTTGAACGGTGGGTTAGCGGGGGATCCGCCACAGATACGCAGTATTTT. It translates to CSVERWVSGGSATDTQYF.

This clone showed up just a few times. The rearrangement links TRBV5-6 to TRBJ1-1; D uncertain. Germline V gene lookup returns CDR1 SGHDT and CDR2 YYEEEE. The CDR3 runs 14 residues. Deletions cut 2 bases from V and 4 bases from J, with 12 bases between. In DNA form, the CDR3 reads TGTGCCAGCAGCTTCCGCAGGCTGGGCACTGAAGCTTTCTTT. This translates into CASSFRRLGTEAFF.

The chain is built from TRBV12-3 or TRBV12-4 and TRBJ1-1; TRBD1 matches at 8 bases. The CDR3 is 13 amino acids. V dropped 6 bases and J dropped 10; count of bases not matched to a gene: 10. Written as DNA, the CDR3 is TGTGCCAGCAGGAAGACAGGGGCGAGTGCAGCTTTCTTT. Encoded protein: CASRKTGASAAFF.

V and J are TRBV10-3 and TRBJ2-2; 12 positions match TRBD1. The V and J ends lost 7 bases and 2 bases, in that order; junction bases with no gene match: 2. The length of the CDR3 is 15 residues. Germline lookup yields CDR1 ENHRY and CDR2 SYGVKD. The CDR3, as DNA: TGTGCCATCATGGGGACAGGGGGCAACACCGGGGAGCTGTTTTTT. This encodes CAIMGTGGNTGELFF.

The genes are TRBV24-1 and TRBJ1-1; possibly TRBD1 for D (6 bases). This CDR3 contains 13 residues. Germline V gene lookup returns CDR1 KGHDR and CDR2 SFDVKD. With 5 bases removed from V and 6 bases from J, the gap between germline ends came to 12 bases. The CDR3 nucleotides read TGTGCCACCAGTGCCCGAACAGGGTCTGAAGCTTTCTTT. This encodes CATSARTGSEAFF.

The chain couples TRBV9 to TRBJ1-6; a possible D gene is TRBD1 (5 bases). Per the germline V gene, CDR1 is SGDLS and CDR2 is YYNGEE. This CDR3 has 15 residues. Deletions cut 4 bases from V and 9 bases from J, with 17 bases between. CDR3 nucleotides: TGTGCCAGCAGCCCGATAGTGGGGGGTGGTTCACCCCTCCACTTT. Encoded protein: CASSPIVGGGSPLHF.

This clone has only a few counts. The CDR3 reads CASSLAGNQPQHF. The CDR3 DNA is TGTGCCAGCAGTTTAGCCGGGAATCAGCCCCAGCATTTT. V usage is TRBV12-3 or TRBV12-4 and J usage is TRBJ1-5; D is unresolved. V dropped 0 bases and J dropped 4 bases, with 4 bases sitting between them. This CDR3 region has 13 residues.

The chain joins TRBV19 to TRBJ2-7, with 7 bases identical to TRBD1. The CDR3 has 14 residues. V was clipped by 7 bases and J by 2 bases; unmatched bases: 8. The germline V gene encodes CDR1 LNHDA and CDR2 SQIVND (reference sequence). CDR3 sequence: CASMNRGLPYEQYF. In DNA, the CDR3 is TGTGCCAGTATGAACAGGGGCCTTCCCTACGAGCAGTACTTC.

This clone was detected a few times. The CDR3 coding sequence is TGTGCCAGCGCCGGAACAGGGGGCCCAGATACGCAGTATTTT. It encodes CASAGTGGPDTQYF. The genes are TRBV28 and TRBJ2-3; the match to TRBD1 covers 9 bases. The junction had 7 bases not matched to a gene; V was cut back by 8 bases and J by 4 bases. CDR1 is MDHEN, CDR2 SYDVKM, per germline. The CDR3 has 14 residues.

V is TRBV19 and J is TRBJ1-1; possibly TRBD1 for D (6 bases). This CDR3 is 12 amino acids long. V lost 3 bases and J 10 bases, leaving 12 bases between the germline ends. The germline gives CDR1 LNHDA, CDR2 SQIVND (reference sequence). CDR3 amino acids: CASSIRGQIAFF. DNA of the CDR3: TGTGCCAGTAGTATTCGGGGACAAATAGCTTTCTTT.